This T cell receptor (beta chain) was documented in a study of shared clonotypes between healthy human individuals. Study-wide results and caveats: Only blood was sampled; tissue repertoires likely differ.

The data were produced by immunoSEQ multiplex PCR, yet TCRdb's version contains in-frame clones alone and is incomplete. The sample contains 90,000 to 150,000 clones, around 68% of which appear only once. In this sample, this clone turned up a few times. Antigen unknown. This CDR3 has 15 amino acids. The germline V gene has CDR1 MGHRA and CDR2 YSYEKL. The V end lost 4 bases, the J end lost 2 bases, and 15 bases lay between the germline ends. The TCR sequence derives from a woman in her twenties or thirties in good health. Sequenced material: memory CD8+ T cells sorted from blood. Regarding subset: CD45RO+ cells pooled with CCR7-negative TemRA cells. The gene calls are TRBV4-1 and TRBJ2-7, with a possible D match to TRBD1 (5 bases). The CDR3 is CASSLSVQGTYEQYF. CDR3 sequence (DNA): TGCGCCAGCAGCCTAAGCGTCCAGGGAACCTACGAGCAGTACTTC.